This T cell receptor (beta chain) comes out of a study of T cells in Graves' hyperthyroidism and ophthalmopathy. Study information: Pretreatment peripheral blood was obtained at initial diagnosis.

Trimming left V 0 bases short and J 1 base short, with 6 bases between. This CDR3 contains 14 residues. Looked up from germline, CDR1 is LGHNA and CDR2 is YNFKEQ. Amplification targeted TCR beta CDR3 regions from RNA transcripts. RT-PCR in the first round (using the HTBI primer set) targeted the TCR CDR3. TCRdb re-derived calls from the multiplex PCR reads in MiXCR, one entry per CDR3 protein. The sample shows some 300,000 distinct CDR3 sequences, less than 20% of them seen only once. Exclusion followed for patients with uncontrolled infection, other autoimmune disease, pregnancy or lactation. Every diagnosis used clinical symptoms, serum thyroxine and TRAb, thyroid ultrasound and orbital computed tomography. This clonotype was picked up a small number of times. As yet, its antigen is unknown. Study findings and constraints: Blood also contained most expanded thyroid clonotypes above 0.001.

Sequences were obtained from blood. The chain joins TRBV4-2 to TRBJ1-2; D not certain. The receptor was isolated from a man aged 45-65 years with Graves' ophthalmopathy. The CDR3 protein is CASSQELDNYGYTF. DNA for the CDR3: TGTGCCAGCAGCCAAGAATTGGATAACTATGGCTACACCTTC.